The present entry profiles one T cell receptor (beta chain) with its context. In the source study's methods: Nucleated cell number was recorded as an estimate derived from reference gene primer amplification. The assay was immunoSEQ multiplex PCR, and TCRdb's table has in-frame clones only and misses some. V and J calls and clone size are as listed in that table; D and trimming were resolved from the DNA. The sample holds approximately 220,000 clones, 85% to 90% seen once. Trimming took 4 bases from V and 4 from J, leaving 11 bases between them. Germline CDR1 is LNHDA and CDR2 is SQIVND (reference sequence). The CDR3 has 14 residues. This sample stems from a study of blood T cell repertoires in COVID-19. Across the study: The United States, Italy and Spain were the sources of the acute and convalescent COVID-19 samples. The cDNA or gDNA used as material had been derived from T cells, B-cell-depleted T cells, or PBMCs.

The sample taken for sequencing was peripheral blood. V usage is TRBV19 and J usage is TRBJ2-1, with D possibly being TRBD2 (6 bases). The origin of this receptor is a man aged 50-60 years with acute or convalescent COVID-19. CDR3 sequence reads: CASSRRAVYNEQFF. The DNA for the CDR3 is TGTGCCAGTAGTAGGAGGGCAGTTTACAATGAGCAGTTCTTC.